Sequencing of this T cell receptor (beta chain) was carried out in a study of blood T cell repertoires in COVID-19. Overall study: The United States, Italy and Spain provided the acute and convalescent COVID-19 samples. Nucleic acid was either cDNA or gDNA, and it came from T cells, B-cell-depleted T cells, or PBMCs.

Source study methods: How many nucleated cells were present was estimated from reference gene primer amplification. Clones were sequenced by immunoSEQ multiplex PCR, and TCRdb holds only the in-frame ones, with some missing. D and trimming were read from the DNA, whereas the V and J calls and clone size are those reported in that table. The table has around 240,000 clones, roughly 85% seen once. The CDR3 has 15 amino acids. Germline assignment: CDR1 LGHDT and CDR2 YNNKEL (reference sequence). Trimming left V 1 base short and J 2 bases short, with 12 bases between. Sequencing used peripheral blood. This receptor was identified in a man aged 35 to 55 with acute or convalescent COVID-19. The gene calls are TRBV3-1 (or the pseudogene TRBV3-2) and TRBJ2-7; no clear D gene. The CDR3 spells CASSQAPLGPYEQYF. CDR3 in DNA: TGTGCCAGCAGCCAAGCTCCCCTAGGCCCCTACGAGCAGTACTTC.